This paragraph covers one T cell receptor (beta chain) sequence. Its target is unknown. TCR beta CDR3 region amplification was performed from RNA transcripts. Primed by the HTBI set, a first-round RT-PCR was run on the TCR CDR3. TCRdb used MiXCR to reprocess the multiplex PCR reads, holding one entry per CDR3 protein. This repertoire shows some 350,000 distinct CDR3 sequences, 20% to 25% found once; its top ten account for around 79%. The sample is drawn from a study of T cells in Graves' hyperthyroidism and ophthalmopathy. Study observations and caveats: Model predictions of ophthalmopathy came a median approximately seven months before onset. Through a model of 13 V-J features, ophthalmopathy was separated from stable hyperthyroidism.

Germline-derived CDR1 and CDR2 are SGHRS and YFSETQ. V was pared by 2 bases and J by 7 bases, with 15 bases between. This CDR3 is 14 amino acids long. The sequence was collected from a man aged 50 or older with Graves' hyperthyroidism. This chain connects TRBV5-1 to TRBJ1-1; the D is unclear. The sequenced sample was blood. The CDR3, as DNA: TGCGCCAGCAGCTTCGGTGACGGGAGTGGTGAAGCTTTCTTT. Its translation is CASSFGDGSGEAFF. The variable domain in full, with the rest retrieved from reference TRBV5-1 and TRBJ1-1, is KAGVTQTPRYLIKTRGQQVTLSCSPISGHRSVSWYQQTPGQGLQFLFEYFSETQRNKGNFPGRFSGRQFSNSRSEMNVSTLELGDSALYLCASSFGDGSGEAFFGQGTRLTVV.